This TCR beta chain is from a study of human T cells and chemical hapten exposure. Study-wide findings and caveats: Expanded TCR counts at PT1 were positively correlated with the patch test score. Compared to controls, expanded TCRs made significantly more large clusters of similar CDR3s.

TCRdb used MiXCR to reprocess the RACE reads, holding one entry per CDR3 protein. The sample records roughly 380,000 distinct CDR3 sequences, roughly 5% being singletons. Note on this clonotype: What it recognizes is unknown.

This CDR3 is 20 amino acids long. Trimming at V came to 6 bases and at J to 4 bases, leaving 24 bases not matched to a gene. Noted time point: pre-sensitization, week 0. Documented treatment: therapeutic diphenylcyclopropenone sensitization with weekly scalp DPC. Only after blood had been drawn was each patch test applied. The rearrangement joins TRBV12-3 or TRBV12-4 to TRBJ2-3; TRBD2 matches 8 bases. This sequence was found in a woman between 50 and 59 years old with alopecia areata. Some clones in this sample may be carry-over from other donors' samples. The sequences come from whole blood, collected in connection with sensitization to the hapten diphenylcyclopropenone (DPC). The CDR3 region is CASSLPFGGSGEGQADTQYF. The CDR3 DNA follows: TGTGCCAGCAGCTTACCCTTCGGTGGTAGCGGGGAGGGTCAGGCAGATACGCAGTATTTT.